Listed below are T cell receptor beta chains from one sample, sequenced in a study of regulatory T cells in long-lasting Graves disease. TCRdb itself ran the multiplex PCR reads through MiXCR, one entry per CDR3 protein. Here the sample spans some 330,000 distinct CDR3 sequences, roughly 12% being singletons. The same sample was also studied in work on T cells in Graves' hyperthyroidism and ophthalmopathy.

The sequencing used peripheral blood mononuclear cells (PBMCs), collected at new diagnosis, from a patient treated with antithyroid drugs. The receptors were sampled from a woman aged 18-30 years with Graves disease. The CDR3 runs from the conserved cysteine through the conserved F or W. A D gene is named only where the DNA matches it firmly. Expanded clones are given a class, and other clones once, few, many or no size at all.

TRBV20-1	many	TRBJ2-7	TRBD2	CSARDLSGSSYEQYF	TGCAGTGCTCGTGACCTTAGCGGGAGCTCCTACGAGCAGTACTTC
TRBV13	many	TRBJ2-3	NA	CASSRRFGGTDTQYF	TGTGCCAGCAGCCGCCGGTTCGGGGGCACAGATACGCAGTATTTT
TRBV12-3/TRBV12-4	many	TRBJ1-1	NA	CASSLKGGTEAFF	TGTGCCAGCAGCTTAAAGGGGGGCACTGAAGCTTTCTTT
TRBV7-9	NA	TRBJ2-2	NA	CASSSLGPGVTGELFF	TGTGCCAGCAGCTCTTTAGGACCCGGGGTCACCGGGGAGCTGTTTTTT
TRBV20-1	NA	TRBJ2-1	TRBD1	CSAGDRAPYQETQFF	TGCAGTGCTGGGGACAGGGCTCCATACCAAGAGACCCAGTTCTTC
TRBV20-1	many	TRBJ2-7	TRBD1	CSARDFRGQSPNRVEQYF	TGCAGTGCTAGAGATTTTAGGGGACAGAGTCCTAATCGTGTCGAGCAGTACTTC
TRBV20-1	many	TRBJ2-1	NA	CSAPPALGNYNEQFF	TGCAGTGCCCCCCCAGCGTTGGGGAACTACAATGAGCAGTTCTTC
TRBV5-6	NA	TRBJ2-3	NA	CASSFSVGSYPNTDTQYF	TGTGCCAGCAGCTTCTCTGTGGGGTCTTACCCCAACACAGATACGCAGTATTTT
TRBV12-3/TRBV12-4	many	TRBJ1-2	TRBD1	CASGGVQGADGYTF	TGTGCCAGCGGGGGGGTGCAGGGGGCTGATGGCTACACCTTC
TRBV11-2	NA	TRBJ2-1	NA	CASSLDLGGAMFF	TGTGCCAGCAGCTTAGATCTGGGGGGGGCCATGTTCTTC
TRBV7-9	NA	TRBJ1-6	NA	CASSVLGGSAALSPLHF	TGTGCCAGCAGCGTATTGGGGGGATCGGCGGCCCTATCACCCCTCCACTTT
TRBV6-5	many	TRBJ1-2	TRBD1	CASSYPGTGDNGYTF	TGTGCCAGCAGTTACCCCGGGACAGGGGACAATGGCTACACCTTC
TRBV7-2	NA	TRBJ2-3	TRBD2	CASSTPSRAGGRDTQYF	TGTGCCAGCAGCACCCCGTCGAGGGCGGGGGGGAGGGATACGCAGTATTTT
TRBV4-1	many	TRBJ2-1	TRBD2	CASRRAGGGNEQFF	TGCGCCAGCAGACGCGCGGGAGGCGGGAATGAGCAGTTCTTC
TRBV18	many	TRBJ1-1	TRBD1	CASSRQDRVVSWTEAFF	TGTGCCAGCTCACGACAGGACAGGGTAGTATCATGGACTGAAGCTTTCTTT
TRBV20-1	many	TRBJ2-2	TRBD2	CSARDVIAGGELFF	TGCAGTGCTAGAGATGTGATAGCGGGCGGGGAGCTGTTTTTT
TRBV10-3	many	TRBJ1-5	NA	CAISGWLAFDSNQPQHF	TGTGCCATCAGTGGGTGGTTAGCTTTCGATAGCAATCAGCCCCAGCATTTT
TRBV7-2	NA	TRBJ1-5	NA	CASSFFGNPNQPQHF	TGTGCCAGCAGCTTTTTTGGCAACCCCAATCAGCCCCAGCATTTT
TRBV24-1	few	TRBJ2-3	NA	CATSGGPRVDTQYF	TGTGCCACCAGCGGAGGGCCCCGTGTGGATACGCAGTATTTT
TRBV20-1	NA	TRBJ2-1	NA	CSARDHSSPRDGRVPEQFF	TGCAGTGCTAGAGATCATTCGTCCCCCAGGGACGGACGCGTCCCCGAGCAGTTCTTC
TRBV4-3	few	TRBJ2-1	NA	CASSQESRDEQFF	TGCGCCAGCAGCCAAGAGTCGAGGGATGAGCAGTTCTTC
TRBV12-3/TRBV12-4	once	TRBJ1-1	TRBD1	CASSPAGTVNTEAFF	TGTGCCAGCAGTCCGGCCGGGACAGTGAACACTGAAGCTTTCTTT
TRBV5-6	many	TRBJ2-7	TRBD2	CASSSRDYPYEQYF	TGTGCCAGCAGCTCCCGGGACTACCCCTACGAGCAGTACTTC
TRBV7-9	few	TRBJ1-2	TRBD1	CASRGQVLDGYTF	TGTGCCAGCAGGGGACAGGTTCTTGATGGCTACACCTTC
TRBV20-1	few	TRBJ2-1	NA	CSAPDGGNEQFF	TGCAGTGCCCCGGACGGGGGCAATGAGCAGTTCTTC
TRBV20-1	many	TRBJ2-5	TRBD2	CSAPPSAGGWSGETQYF	TGCAGTGCACCCCCTTCAGCGGGGGGATGGTCTGGTGAGACCCAGTACTTC
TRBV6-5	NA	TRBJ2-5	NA	CASSYSISGEDQETQYF	TGTGCCAGCAGTTACTCGATCTCGGGAGAGGATCAAGAGACCCAGTACTTC
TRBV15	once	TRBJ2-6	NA	CATSRLSGANVLTF	TGTGCCACCAGCAGACTCTCTGGGGCCAACGTCCTGACTTTC
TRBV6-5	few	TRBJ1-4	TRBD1	CASSYIYSATGSVKLFF	TGTGCCAGCAGTTACATTTACTCCGCGACAGGGAGTGTAAAACTGTTTTTT
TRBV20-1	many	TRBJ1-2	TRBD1	CSVRGQADNYGYTF	TGCAGTGTTCGAGGACAGGCTGATAACTATGGCTACACCTTC
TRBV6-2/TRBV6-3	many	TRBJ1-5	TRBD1	CASSYGTGGNQPQHF	TGTGCCAGCAGTTACGGGACAGGGGGCAATCAGCCCCAGCATTTT
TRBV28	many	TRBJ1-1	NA	CAATSFVESLNTEAFF	TGTGCTGCGACGAGTTTTGTGGAGAGTCTGAACACTGAAGCTTTCTTT
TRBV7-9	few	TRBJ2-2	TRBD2	CASSLLPGLAGPANTGELFF	TGTGCCAGCAGCTTGTTACCGGGACTAGCGGGGCCCGCGAACACCGGGGAGCTGTTTTTT
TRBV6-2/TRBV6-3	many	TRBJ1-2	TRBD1	CASSYAGQGYYGYTF	TGTGCCAGCAGTTATGCGGGACAGGGGTACTATGGCTACACCTTC
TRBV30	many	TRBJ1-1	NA	CAWSAGPNTEAFF	TGTGCCTGGAGTGCAGGGCCAAACACTGAAGCTTTCTTT
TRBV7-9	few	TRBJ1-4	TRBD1	CASSWTGTESEKLFF	TGTGCCAGCAGCTGGACCGGGACAGAATCTGAAAAACTGTTTTTT
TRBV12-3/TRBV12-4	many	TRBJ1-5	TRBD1	CASGEAGGAQHF	TGTGCCAGCGGAGAAGCAGGGGGAGCCCAGCATTTT
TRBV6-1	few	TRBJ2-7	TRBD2	CASTPVGQGGPGQYF	TGTGCCAGCACTCCCGTGGGGCAGGGAGGGCCCGGGCAGTACTTC
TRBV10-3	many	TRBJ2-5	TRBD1	CAIGTEETQYF	TGTGCCATCGGGACAGAAGAGACCCAGTACTTC
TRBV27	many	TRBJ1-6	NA	CASSLIANSPLHF	TGTGCCAGCAGTTTAATTGCAAATTCACCCCTCCACTTT
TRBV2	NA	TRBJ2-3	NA	CASRKGGLTDTQYF	TGTGCCAGCAGGAAGGGGGGGCTCACAGATACGCAGTATTTT
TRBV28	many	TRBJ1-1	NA	CASSPQATEAFF	TGTGCCAGCAGTCCCCAGGCAACTGAAGCTTTCTTT
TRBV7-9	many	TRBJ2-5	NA	CASSLANWYQETQYF	TGTGCCAGCAGCTTAGCTAACTGGTACCAAGAGACCCAGTACTTC
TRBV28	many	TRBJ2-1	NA	CASSTLGHTYNEQFF	TGTGCCAGCAGCACCCTGGGGCACACTTACAATGAGCAGTTCTTC
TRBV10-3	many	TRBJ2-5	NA	CAISESDEAQYF	TGTGCCATCAGTGAGTCGGACGAGGCCCAGTACTTC
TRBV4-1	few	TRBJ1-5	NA	CASSQDGSASNQPQHF	TGCGCCAGCAGCCAAGATGGCAGTGCAAGCAATCAGCCCCAGCATTTT
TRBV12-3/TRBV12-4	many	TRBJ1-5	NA	CASSWRGNQPQHF	TGTGCCAGCAGTTGGCGTGGCAATCAGCCCCAGCATTTT
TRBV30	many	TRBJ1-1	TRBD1	CAWRRQGATEAFF	TGTGCCTGGAGAAGACAGGGGGCCACTGAAGCTTTCTTT
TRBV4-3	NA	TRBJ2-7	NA	CASSQVTDRTRPEQYF	TGCGCCAGCAGCCAAGTTACGGATCGTACCCGACCAGAGCAGTACTTC
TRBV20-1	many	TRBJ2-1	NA	CSARDHLGLQFF	TGCAGTGCTAGAGATCATTTGGGCCTACAGTTCTTC